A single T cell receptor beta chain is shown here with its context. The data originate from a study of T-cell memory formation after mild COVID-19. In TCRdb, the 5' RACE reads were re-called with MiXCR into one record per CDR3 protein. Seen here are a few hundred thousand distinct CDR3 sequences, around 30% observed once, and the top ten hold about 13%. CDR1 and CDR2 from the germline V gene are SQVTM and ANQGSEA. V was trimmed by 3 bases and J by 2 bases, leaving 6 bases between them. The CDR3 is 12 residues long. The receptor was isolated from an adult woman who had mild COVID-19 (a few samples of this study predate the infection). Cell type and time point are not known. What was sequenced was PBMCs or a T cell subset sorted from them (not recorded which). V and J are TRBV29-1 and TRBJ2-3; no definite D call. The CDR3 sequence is CSVDRFTDTQYF. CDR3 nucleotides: TGCAGCGTTGACAGATTCACAGATACGCAGTATTTT.